The T cell receptor (beta chain) described here comes from a study of blood T cell repertoires in COVID-19. In the study overall: COVID-19 samples from acute and convalescent phases originated in the United States, Italy and Spain. T cells, B-cell-depleted T cells, or PBMCs supplied cDNA or gDNA.

Trimming stripped 5 bases from V and 1 base from J, with 14 bases between. Per germline, CDR1 SGHAT and CDR2 FQNNGV. The CDR3 runs 15 residues. In the original analysis: Estimation of nucleated cell counts was performed using reference gene primer amplification. Data came from immunoSEQ multiplex PCR; TCRdb stores just in-frame clones and leaves some out. For V, J and clone size, that table is used; D and trimming come from the DNA. Here the sample spans about 220,000 clones, 86% being singletons. The sample consisted of peripheral blood. The V gene is TRBV11-2, the J gene TRBJ1-1, with D possibly being TRBD1 (6 bases). This clonotype was sampled from a man aged 30-40 years who had recovered from COVID-19. The CDR3 loop reads CASSLQGGANTEAFF. CDR3 bases: TGTGCCAGCAGCCTACAAGGGGGGGCGAACACTGAAGCTTTCTTT.